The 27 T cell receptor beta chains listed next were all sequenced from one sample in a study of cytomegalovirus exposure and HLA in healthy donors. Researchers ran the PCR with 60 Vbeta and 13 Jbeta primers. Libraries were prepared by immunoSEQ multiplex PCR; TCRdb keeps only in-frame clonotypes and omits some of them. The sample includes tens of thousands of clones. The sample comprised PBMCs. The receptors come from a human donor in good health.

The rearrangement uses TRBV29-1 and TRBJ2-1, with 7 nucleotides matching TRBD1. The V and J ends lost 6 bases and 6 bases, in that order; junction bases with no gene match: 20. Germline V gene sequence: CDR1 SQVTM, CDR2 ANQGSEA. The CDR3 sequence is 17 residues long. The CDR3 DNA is TGCAGCGTACATCCTCTGGGGGAACAGGGGATTGGCAATGAGCAGTTCTTC. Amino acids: CSVHPLGEQGIGNEQFF.

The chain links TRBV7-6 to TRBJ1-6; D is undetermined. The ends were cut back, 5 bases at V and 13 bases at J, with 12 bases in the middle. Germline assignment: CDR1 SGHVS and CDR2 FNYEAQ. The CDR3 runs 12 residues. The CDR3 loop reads CASSNSWSPLHF. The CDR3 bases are TGTGCCAGCAGCAATAGTTGGTCGCCCCTCCACTTT.

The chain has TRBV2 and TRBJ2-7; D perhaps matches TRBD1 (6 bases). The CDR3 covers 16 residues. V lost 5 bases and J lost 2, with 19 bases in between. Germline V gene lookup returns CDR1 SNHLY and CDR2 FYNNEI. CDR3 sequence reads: CASSPLSGEGTYEQYF. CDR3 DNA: TGTGCCAGCAGTCCATTATCAGGGGAAGGGACCTACGAGCAGTACTTC.

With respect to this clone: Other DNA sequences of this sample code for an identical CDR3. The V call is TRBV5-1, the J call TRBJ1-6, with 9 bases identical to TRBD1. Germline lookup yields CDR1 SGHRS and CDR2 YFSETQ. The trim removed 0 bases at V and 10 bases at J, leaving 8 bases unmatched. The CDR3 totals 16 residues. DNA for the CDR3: TGCGCCAGCAGCTTGGTAGGGACAGGGTCGAGATCACCCCTCCACTTT. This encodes CASSLVGTGSRSPLHF.

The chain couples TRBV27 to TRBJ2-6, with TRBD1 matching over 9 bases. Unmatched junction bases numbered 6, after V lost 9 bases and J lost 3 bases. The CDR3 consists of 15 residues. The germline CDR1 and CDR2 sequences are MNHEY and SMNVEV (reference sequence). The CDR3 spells CASTTGGYGANVLTF. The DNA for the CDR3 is TGTGCCAGTACCACAGGGGGCTATGGGGCCAACGTCCTGACTTTC.

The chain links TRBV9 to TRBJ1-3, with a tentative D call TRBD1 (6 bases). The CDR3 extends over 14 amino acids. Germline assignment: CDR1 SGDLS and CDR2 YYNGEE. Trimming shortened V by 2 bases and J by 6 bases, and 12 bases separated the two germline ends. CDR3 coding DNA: TGTGCCAGCAGCGTTTCCGGGACAAAAAACACCATATATTTT. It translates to CASSVSGTKNTIYF. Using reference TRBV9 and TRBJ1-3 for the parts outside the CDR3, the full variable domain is DSGVTQTPKHLITATGQRVTLRCSPRSGDLSVYWYQQSLDQGLQFLIQYYNGEERAKGNILERFSAQQFPDLHSELNLSSLELGDSALYFCASSVSGTKNTIYFGEGSWLTVV.

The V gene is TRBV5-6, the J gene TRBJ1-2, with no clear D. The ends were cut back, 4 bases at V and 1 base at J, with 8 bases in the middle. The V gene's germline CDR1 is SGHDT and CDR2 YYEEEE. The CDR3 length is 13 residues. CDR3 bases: TGTGCCAGCAGCGTTAAAAATAACTATGGCTACACCTTC. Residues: CASSVKNNYGYTF.

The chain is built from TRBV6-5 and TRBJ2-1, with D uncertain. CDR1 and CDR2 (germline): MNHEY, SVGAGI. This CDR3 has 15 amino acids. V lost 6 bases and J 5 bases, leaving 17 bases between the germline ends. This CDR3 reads CASSRQGRSDNEQFF. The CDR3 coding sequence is TGTGCCAGCAGCCGCCAAGGAAGGAGCGACAATGAGCAGTTCTTC.

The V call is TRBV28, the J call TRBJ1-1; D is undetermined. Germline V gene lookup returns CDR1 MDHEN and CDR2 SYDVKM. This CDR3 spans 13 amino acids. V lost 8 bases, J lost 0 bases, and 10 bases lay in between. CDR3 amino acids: CASAPTVNTEAFF. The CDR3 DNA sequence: TGTGCCAGCGCCCCCACGGTGAACACTGAAGCTTTCTTT.

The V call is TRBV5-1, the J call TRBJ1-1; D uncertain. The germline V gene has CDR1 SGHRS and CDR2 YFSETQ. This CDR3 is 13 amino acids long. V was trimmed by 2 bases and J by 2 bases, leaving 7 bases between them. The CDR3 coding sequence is TGCGCCAGCAGCTTCGGGGATAACACTGAAGCTTTCTTT. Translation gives CASSFGDNTEAFF.

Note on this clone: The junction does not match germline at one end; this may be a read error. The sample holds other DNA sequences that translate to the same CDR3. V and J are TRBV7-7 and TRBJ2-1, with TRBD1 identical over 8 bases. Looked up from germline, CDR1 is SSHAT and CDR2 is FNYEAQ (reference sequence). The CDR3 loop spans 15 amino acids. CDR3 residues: CASSLGQGAHNEQFF. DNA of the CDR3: TGTGCTAGCAGCTTAGGGCAGGGGGCACACAATGAGCAGTTCTTC. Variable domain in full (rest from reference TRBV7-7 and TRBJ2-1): GAGVSQSPRYKVTKRGQDVTLRCDPISSHATLYWYQQALGQGPEFLTYFNYEAQPDKSGLPSDRFSAERPEGSISTLTIQRTEQRDSAMYRCASSLGQGAHNEQFFGPGTRLTVL.

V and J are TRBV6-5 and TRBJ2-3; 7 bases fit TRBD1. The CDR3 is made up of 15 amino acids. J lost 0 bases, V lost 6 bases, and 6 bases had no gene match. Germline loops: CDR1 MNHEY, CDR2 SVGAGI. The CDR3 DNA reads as TGTGCCAGCAGCACCGTGGGACAGAGCACAGATACGCAGTATTTT. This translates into CASSTVGQSTDTQYF.

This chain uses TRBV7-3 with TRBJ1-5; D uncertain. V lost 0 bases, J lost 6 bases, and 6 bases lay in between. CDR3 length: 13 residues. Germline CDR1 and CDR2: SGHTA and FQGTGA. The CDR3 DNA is TGTGCCAGCAGCTTAACTGCAGGTCAGCCCCAGCATTTT. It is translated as CASSLTAGQPQHF.

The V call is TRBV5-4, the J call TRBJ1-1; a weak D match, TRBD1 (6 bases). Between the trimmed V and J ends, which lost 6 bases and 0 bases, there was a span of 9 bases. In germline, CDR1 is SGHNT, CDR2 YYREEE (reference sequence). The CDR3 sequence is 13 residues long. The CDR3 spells CASMTGLNTEAFF. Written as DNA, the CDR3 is TGTGCCAGCATGACAGGATTGAACACTGAAGCTTTCTTT.

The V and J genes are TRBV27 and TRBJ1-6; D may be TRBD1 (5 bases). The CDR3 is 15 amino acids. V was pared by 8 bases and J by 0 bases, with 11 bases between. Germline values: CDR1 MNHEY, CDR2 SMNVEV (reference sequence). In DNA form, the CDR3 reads TGTGCCAGCCGTCTCGGGGGCTCCTATAATTCACCCCTCCACTTT. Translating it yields CASRLGGSYNSPLHF.

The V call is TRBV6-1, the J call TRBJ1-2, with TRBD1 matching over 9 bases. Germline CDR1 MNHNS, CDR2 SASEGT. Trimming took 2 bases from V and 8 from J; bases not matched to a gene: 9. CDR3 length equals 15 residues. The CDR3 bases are TGTGCCAGCAGTGAAACAGGGGGCCGGGTCGGGGGCTACACCTTC. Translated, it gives CASSETGGRVGGYTF.

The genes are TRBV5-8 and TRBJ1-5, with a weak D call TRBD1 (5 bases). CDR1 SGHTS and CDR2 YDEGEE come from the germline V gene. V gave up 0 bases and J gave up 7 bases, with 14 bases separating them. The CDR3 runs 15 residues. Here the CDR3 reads CASSLEGGVRQPQHF. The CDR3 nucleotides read TGTGCCAGCAGCTTGGAAGGAGGGGTGAGGCAGCCCCAGCATTTT.

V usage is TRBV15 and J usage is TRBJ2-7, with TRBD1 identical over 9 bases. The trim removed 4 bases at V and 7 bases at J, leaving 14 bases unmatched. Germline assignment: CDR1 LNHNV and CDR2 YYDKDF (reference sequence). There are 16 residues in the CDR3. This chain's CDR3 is CATSKTPGQGRDEQYF. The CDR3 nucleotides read TGTGCCACCAGCAAAACTCCGGGACAGGGACGCGATGAGCAGTACTTC.

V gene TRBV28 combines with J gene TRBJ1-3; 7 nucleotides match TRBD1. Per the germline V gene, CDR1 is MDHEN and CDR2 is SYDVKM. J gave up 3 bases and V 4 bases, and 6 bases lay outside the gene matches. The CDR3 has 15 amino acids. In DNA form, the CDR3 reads TGTGCCAGCAGTTCCTTTGACAGGGATGGAAACACCATATATTTT. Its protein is CASSSFDRDGNTIYF. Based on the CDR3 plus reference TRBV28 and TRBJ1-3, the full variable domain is DVKVTQSSRYLVKRTGEKVFLECVQDMDHENMFWYRQDPGLGLRLIYFSYDVKMKEKGDIPEGYSVSREKKERFSLILESASTNQTSMYLCASSSFDRDGNTIYFGEGSWLTVV.

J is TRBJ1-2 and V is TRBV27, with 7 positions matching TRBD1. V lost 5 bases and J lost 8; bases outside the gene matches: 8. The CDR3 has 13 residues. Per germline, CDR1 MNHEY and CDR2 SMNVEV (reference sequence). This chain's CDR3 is CASSRTGVGGYTF. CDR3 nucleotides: TGTGCCAGCAGTAGAACAGGGGTGGGGGGCTACACCTTC.

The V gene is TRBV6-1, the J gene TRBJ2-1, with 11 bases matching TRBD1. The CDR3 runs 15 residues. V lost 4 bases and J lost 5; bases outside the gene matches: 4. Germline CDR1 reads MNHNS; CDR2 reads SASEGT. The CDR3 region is CASSVGQGAHNEQFF. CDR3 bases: TGTGCCAGCAGTGTAGGACAGGGGGCGCACAATGAGCAGTTCTTC.

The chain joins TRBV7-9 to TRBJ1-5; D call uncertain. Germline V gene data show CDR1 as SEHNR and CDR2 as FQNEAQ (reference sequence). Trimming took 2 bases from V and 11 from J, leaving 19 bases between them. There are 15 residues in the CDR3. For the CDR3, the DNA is TGTGCCAGCAGCTTAAGCATCGGGGTAGACCAAGCCCAGCATTTT. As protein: CASSLSIGVDQAQHF.

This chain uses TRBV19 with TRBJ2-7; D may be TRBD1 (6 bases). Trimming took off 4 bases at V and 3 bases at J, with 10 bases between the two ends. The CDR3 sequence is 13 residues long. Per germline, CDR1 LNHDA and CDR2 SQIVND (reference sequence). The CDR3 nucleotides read TGTGCCAGTAGTAACAGGGACATCTACGAGCAGTACTTC. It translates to CASSNRDIYEQYF.

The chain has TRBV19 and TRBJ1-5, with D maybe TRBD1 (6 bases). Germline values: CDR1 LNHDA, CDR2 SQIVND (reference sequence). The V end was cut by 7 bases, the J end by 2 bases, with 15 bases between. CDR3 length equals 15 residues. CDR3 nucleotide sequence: TGTGCCAGTACCCCAGGCAGGGGAGGCAATCAGCCCCAGCATTTT. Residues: CASTPGRGGNQPQHF.

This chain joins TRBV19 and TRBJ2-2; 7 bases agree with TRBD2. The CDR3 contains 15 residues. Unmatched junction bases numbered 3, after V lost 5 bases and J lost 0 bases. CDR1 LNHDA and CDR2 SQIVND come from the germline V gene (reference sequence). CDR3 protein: CASSAGLPNTGELFF. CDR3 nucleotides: TGTGCCAGTAGTGCGGGACTACCGAACACCGGGGAGCTGTTTTTT.

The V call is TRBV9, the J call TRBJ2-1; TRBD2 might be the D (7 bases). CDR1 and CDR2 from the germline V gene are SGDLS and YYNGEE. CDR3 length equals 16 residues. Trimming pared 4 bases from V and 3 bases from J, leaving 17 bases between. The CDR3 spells CASSPRWGGNYNEQFF. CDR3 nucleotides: TGTGCCAGCAGCCCCCGATGGGGGGGCAACTACAATGAGCAGTTCTTC.

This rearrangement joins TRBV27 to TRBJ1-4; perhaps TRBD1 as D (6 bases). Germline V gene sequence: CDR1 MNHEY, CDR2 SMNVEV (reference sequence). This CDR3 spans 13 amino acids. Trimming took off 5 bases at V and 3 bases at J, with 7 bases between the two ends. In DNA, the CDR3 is TGTGCCAGCAGTGAGGGGGCTAATGAAAAACTGTTTTTT. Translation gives CASSEGANEKLFF.